The 5 T cell receptor beta chains below come from one sample, sequenced in a study of blood T cells in healthy people across ages. It was with a sample-barcoded 5' primer and a J-beta primer mix that a second PCR of roughly 7 to 12 cycles was run. TCRdb reprocessed the 5' RACE reads via MiXCR and lists one record per CDR3 protein. Of hundreds of thousands of distinct CDR3 sequences in the sample, about 52% were seen once. Sequenced sample: blood. The receptors come from a woman aged 55-69 years in good health.

The rearrangement links TRBV21-1 to TRBJ2-1; TRBD2 is the table's D call, not checked against the DNA. TRBV21-1 constitutes a pseudogene. The CDR3 contains 17 residues. The CDR3: CASSKVAAGLSYNEQFF. DNA for the CDR3: TGTGCCAGCAGCAAAGTCGCAGCGGGACTATCCTACAATGAGCAGTTCTTC.

V is TRBV6-5 and J is TRBJ2-3; the D gene is possibly TRBD1 (6 bases). Germline V gives CDR1 MNHEY, CDR2 SVGAGI. The CDR3 length is 14 residues. V gave up 8 bases and J gave up 2 bases, with 14 bases separating them. The CDR3 reads CASGPTGNTDTQYF. CDR3 bases: TGTGCCAGCGGTCCTACAGGGAACACAGATACGCAGTATTTT.

V gene TRBV20-1 combines with J gene TRBJ1-2; D unclear. The V end was cut by 0 bases, the J end by 3 bases, with 11 bases between. Germline V gene data show CDR1 as DFQATT and CDR2 as SNEGSKA (reference sequence). The CDR3 length is 14 residues. Written as DNA, the CDR3 is TGCAGTGCTAGAGAGACCCCTAATGACTATGGCTACACCTTC. Its translation: CSARETPNDYGYTF.

This clonotype was counted only a few times. The gene calls are TRBV7-2 and TRBJ2-7; TRBD1 matches at 8 bases. The DNA end lines up better with TRBJ2-5; the J call may be wrong. The CDR3 covers 16 residues. Per germline, CDR1 SGHTA and CDR2 FQGNSA. The CDR3 DNA reads as TGTGCCAGCAGCTTAAAGTCAACAGGGGGTTGGGAGACCCAGTACTTC. Its protein product is CASSLKSTGGWETQYF.

This clonotype was seen ten or more times. The chain recombines TRBV20-1 with TRBJ2-5, with D unresolved. Trimming removed 2 bases at V and 2 bases at J, with 6 bases between. The germline V gene has CDR1 DFQATT and CDR2 SNEGSKA (reference sequence). The CDR3 is 12 residues long. Here the CDR3 DNA reads TGCAGTGCTAGATCGTTACAAGAGACCCAGTACTTC. Protein sequence: CSARSLQETQYF.